A selection of T cell receptor beta chains follows, all from one sample in a study of OX40 agonist ivuxolimab in advanced cancers. Clones were read by immunoSEQ multiplex PCR, and TCRdb kept only the in-frame ones, dropping some. The data contain about 47,000 clones, approximately 81% of them singletons. The specimen comprised CD4+ or CD8+ T cells sorted from blood, sampled in a trial of the OX40 agonist ivuxolimab. All receptors derive from an adult with an advanced solid tumor such as melanoma, head and neck, liver or kidney cancer. CDR3s include the opening cysteine and the closing phenylalanine or tryptophan. Fields, in order: D gene, J gene, V gene, clone size, CDR3 protein. D genes are given only for firm matches. For some rows the clone size is stated as once, few or many, or as a class when expanded; others skip it.

>TRBD2|TRBJ2-7|TRBV11-2|-
CASSPGLAGAREQYF
>TRBD1|TRBJ2-7|TRBV11-2|-
CASSHTGVSSYEQYF
>-|TRBJ1-1|TRBV10-2|-
CASGNTEAFF
>TRBD2|TRBJ2-5|TRBV10-1|-
CARVAAGGLRSQYF
>-|TRBJ2-7|TRBV27|-
CASSNRDGFYEQYF
>TRBD1|TRBJ2-3|TRBV5-1|once
CASSFTGADTQYF
>-|TRBJ2-7|TRBV19|few
CASSIGYEQYF
>-|TRBJ2-2|TRBV6-5|-
CASSPLSGNTGELFF
>TRBD1|TRBJ1-2|TRBV6-5|-
CASQLRDRGRDGYTF
>-|TRBJ2-7|TRBV4-2|-
CASSPMRDASYEQYF
>TRBD2|TRBJ2-1|TRBV12-5|-
CASGLYLAGYNEQFF
>TRBD1|TRBJ1-4|TRBV5-5|-
CASSPGQGALDEKLFF
>-|TRBJ1-1|TRBV27|few
CASSLPGVTEAFF
>-|TRBJ1-5|TRBV25-1|-
CASSAGASNQPQHF
>-|TRBJ1-5|TRBV9|-
CASSVEGDSNQPQHF
>-|TRBJ2-2|TRBV5-1|-
CASSFYSSTGELFF
>TRBD2|TRBJ2-1|TRBV4-1|-
CASSQVASGTYNEQFF
>-|TRBJ2-2|TRBV19|-
CASSTPAVPHTGELFF
>-|TRBJ2-6|TRBV27|-
CASSLYPGLNSGANVLTF
>-|TRBJ2-3|TRBV5-6|large
CASSLALDTQYF
>TRBD1|TRBJ2-7|TRBV13|-
CASSNRDRPYYEQYF
>-|TRBJ2-2|TRBV9|-
CASSVLDTGELFF
>-|TRBJ2-7|TRBV27|-
CASSLRGAYEQYF
>-|TRBJ2-1|TRBV6-1|few
CASSELVSNEQFF
>-|TRBJ2-2|TRBV5-4|-
CATKEANTGELFF
>-|TRBJ2-3|TRBV7-3|-
CASSSGSVSWDTQYF
>TRBD1|TRBJ2-7|TRBV28|-
CASNTNRDSVYEQYF
>TRBD2|TRBJ2-1|TRBV5-1|-
CASSWTSGNSYNEQFF
>TRBD2|TRBJ2-3|TRBV27|-
CASSSGLAGGPSDTQYF
>TRBD2|TRBJ2-7|TRBV7-2|-
CASSLQMGLDPYEQYF
>-|TRBJ2-5|TRBV7-3|few
CASSPWTEETQYF
>TRBD2|TRBJ2-3|TRBV6-4|-
CASSAVAGGTDTQYF
>TRBD2|TRBJ2-7|TRBV4-2|-
CASSPTSGISYEQYF
>-|TRBJ1-4|TRBV28|-
CASRPGTEPGKLFF
>-|TRBJ1-5|TRBV30|-
CAWSLLGLEPQHF
>-|TRBJ1-1|TRBV30|few
CASSPANEAFF
>TRBD1|TRBJ2-5|TRBV7-3|-
CASSPGTGKKETQYF
>-|TRBJ2-3|TRBV6-4|few
CASSDEAGVTDTQYF